The next 26 T cell receptor beta chains were all read from a single sample in a study of blood T cell repertoires in COVID-19. The data were produced by immunoSEQ multiplex PCR, yet TCRdb's version contains in-frame clones alone and is incomplete. Of approximately 180,000 clones in the sample, around 90% were seen once. Sequences were obtained from peripheral blood. These receptor sequences come from a man in his fifties or sixties with acute or convalescent COVID-19.

The rearrangement links TRBV11-3 to TRBJ2-2; TRBD1 matches at 9 bases. V shed 5 bases and J 7 bases; nucleotides not matched to a gene: 8. CDR1 is SGHNT, CDR2 YENEEA, per germline. The CDR3 covers 15 residues. The CDR3 DNA is TGTGCCAGCAGCCCGGACAGGGGAGGAGGCGGGGAGCTGTTTTTT. Its protein is CASSPDRGGGGELFF.

This clone has a single count. This chain connects TRBV9 to TRBJ2-2; a possible D gene is TRBD2 (5 bases). There are 14 residues in the CDR3. Between the trimmed V and J ends, which lost 1 base and 2 bases, there was a span of 6 bases. Per the germline V gene, CDR1 is SGDLS and CDR2 is YYNGEE. Here the CDR3 reads CASSVTSNTGELFF. The CDR3 DNA sequence: TGTGCCAGCAGCGTAACTAGTAACACCGGGGAGCTGTTTTTT.

The rearrangement links TRBV6-6 to TRBJ1-2, with D perhaps matching TRBD1 (6 bases). V was cut by 9 bases and J by 5 bases, with 19 bases left in between. The V gene's germline CDR1 is MNHNY and CDR2 SVGAGI (reference sequence). CDR3 length: 14 amino acids. The CDR3 sequence: CASSIGQSRYGYTF. The CDR3 nucleotides are TGTGCCAGTAGCATTGGACAGTCTCGATATGGCTACACCTTC.

This chain connects TRBV6-2 or TRBV6-3 to TRBJ2-1, with 10 bases aligning to TRBD1. Per the germline V gene, CDR1 is MNHEY and CDR2 is SVGEGT. The ends lost 3 bases at V and 8 bases at J; junction bases unmatched: 4. CDR3 length: 14 residues. DNA for the CDR3: TGTGCCAGCAGTTATGAGGACAGGGGGGATGAGCAGTTCTTC. Translated, it gives CASSYEDRGDEQFF.

V and J are TRBV19 and TRBJ1-2, with D uncertain. There are 13 residues in the CDR3. Trimming stripped 6 bases from V and 2 bases from J, with 10 bases between. CDR1 and CDR2 (germline): LNHDA, SQIVND (reference sequence). CDR3 protein: CASSERENYGYTF. CDR3 sequence (DNA): TGTGCCAGTAGCGAGCGCGAGAACTATGGCTACACCTTC.

The gene calls are TRBV14 and TRBJ1-6; 7 bases agree with TRBD1. There are 13 residues in the CDR3. J gave up 6 bases and V 4 bases, and 0 bases lay outside the gene matches. Germline V gene sequence: CDR1 SGHDN, CDR2 FVKESK. CDR3 in amino acids: CASSPGGNSPLHF. DNA of the CDR3: TGTGCCAGCAGCCCAGGGGGTAATTCACCCCTCCACTTT.

This chain uses TRBV7-9 with TRBJ2-3; TRBD2 matches 12 bases. V dropped 4 bases and J dropped 4; count of bases not matched to a gene: 3. CDR1 is SEHNR and CDR2 is FQNEAQ in the germline V gene (reference sequence). This CDR3 region has 15 residues. The DNA for the CDR3 is TGTGCCAGCAGCTATTGGACTAGCGGGGCAGATACGCAGTATTTT. This gives the protein CASSYWTSGADTQYF.

The gene calls are TRBV28 and TRBJ1-2, with 7 positions matching TRBD1. Germline values: CDR1 MDHEN, CDR2 SYDVKM. V gave up 6 bases and J gave up 4 bases; unmatched junction bases: 8. This CDR3 is built from 14 residues. This chain's CDR3 is CASSPGDSLYGYTF. The CDR3 DNA follows: TGTGCCAGCAGCCCCGGGGACAGTCTCTATGGCTACACCTTC.

V is TRBV6-5 and J is TRBJ1-1, with D possibly TRBD1 on 5 matching bases. Trimming stripped 5 bases from V and 5 bases from J, with 12 bases between. CDR3 length: 13 amino acids. CDR1 and CDR2 (germline): MNHEY, SVGAGI. CDR3 sequence (DNA): TGTGCCAGCAGTCCGGACGGGGGTACTGAAGCTTTCTTT. This codes for CASSPDGGTEAFF.

The rearrangement uses TRBV6-5 and TRBJ2-1, with 10 bases that match TRBD2. The CDR3 runs to 14 residues. Germline CDR1 and CDR2: MNHEY and SVGAGI. V trimming: 6 bases; J trimming: 9 bases; junction bases outside the gene matches: 8. CDR3: CASRRLAGRPEQFF. Here the CDR3 DNA reads TGTGCCAGCAGAAGACTAGCGGGCAGACCTGAGCAGTTCTTC.

The chain uses TRBV28 and TRBJ1-2, with a weak D call TRBD1 (5 bases). From germline, CDR1 is MDHEN and CDR2 SYDVKM. This CDR3 spans 17 amino acids. V was cut by 1 base and J by 0 bases, with 15 bases left in between. CDR3 residues: CASSLSRGTFPNYGYTF. As DNA, the CDR3 is TGTGCCAGCAGTTTATCCCGCGGGACGTTCCCTAACTATGGCTACACCTTC.

The chain recombines TRBV5-1 with TRBJ1-5; TRBD1 matches at 9 bases. The junction had 4 bases not matched to a gene; V was cut back by 4 bases and J by 5 bases. This CDR3 contains 14 residues. The germline V gene has CDR1 SGHRS and CDR2 YFSETQ. In nucleotides, the CDR3 is TGCGCCAGCAGCCCCGGACAGGGGTATCAGCCCCAGCATTTT. It codes for CASSPGQGYQPQHF.

This clone was counted a single time. At one of its ends the junction is not consistent with the germline gene, which may arise from a read error. Written as DNA, the CDR3 is TGTGCCAGCAGTTTAGGCGGGGGGACCGGGGAGCTGTTTTTT. It codes for CASSLGGGTGELFF. The chain has TRBV7-9 and TRBJ2-2, with 8 nucleotides matching TRBD2. From germline, CDR1 is SEHNR and CDR2 FQNEAQ (reference sequence). There are 14 residues in the CDR3.

The V and J genes are TRBV7-9 and TRBJ1-2, with TRBD1 identical over 10 bases. The junction had 10 bases not matched to a gene; V was cut back by 5 bases and J by 4 bases. The germline gives CDR1 SEHNR, CDR2 FQNEAQ (reference sequence). The CDR3 is 16 amino acids. The CDR3 spells CASSEDRGLWVYGYTF. In nucleotides, the CDR3 is TGTGCCAGCAGCGAAGACAGGGGGCTATGGGTCTATGGCTACACCTTC.

The J gene is TRBJ2-1, the V gene TRBV13; D is perhaps TRBD1 (5 bases). The germline gives CDR1 PRHDT, CDR2 FYEKMQ (reference sequence). Deletions cut 5 bases from V and 0 bases from J, with 11 bases between. CDR3 length equals 15 residues. CDR3 region: CASSTTDSSYNEQFF. The CDR3 DNA reads TGTGCCAGCAGCACGACAGACAGCTCCTACAATGAGCAGTTCTTC.

The chain joins TRBV5-4 to TRBJ2-3, with D possibly TRBD2 on 6 matching bases. From germline, CDR1 is SGHNT and CDR2 YYREEE (reference sequence). The CDR3 is 14 amino acids. The ends were cut back, 5 bases at V and 5 bases at J, with 15 bases in the middle. The CDR3 region is CASRRDLREDTQYF. The CDR3, as DNA: TGTGCCAGCAGGCGGGACCTTCGGGAAGATACGCAGTATTTT.

The chain carries TRBV19 and TRBJ2-2; possibly TRBD1 for D (5 bases). CDR1 is LNHDA, CDR2 SQIVND, per germline (reference sequence). Trimming removed 5 bases from V and 3 bases from J, with 10 bases in between. The CDR3 sequence is 14 residues long. CDR3 coding DNA: TGTGCCAGTAGTTTCGACAGTGACACCGGGGAGCTGTTTTTT. Its protein product is CASSFDSDTGELFF. Looking up the rest from reference TRBV19 and TRBJ2-2 gives the full variable domain: DGGITQSPKYLFRKEGQNVTLSCEQNLNHDAMYWYRQDPGQGLRLIYYSQIVNDFQKGDIAEGYSVSREKKESFPLTVTSAQKNPTAFYLCASSFDSDTGELFFGEGSRLTVL.

The genes are TRBV27 and TRBJ2-1, with 11 bases matching TRBD2. The junction had 4 bases not matched to a gene; V was cut back by 6 bases and J by 3 bases. Germline CDR1 and CDR2: MNHEY and SMNVEV (reference sequence). The CDR3 runs to 15 residues. CDR3 nucleotide sequence: TGTGCCAGCAGACCAGGGACTAGCGGCTACAATGAGCAGTTCTTC. Translating gives CASRPGTSGYNEQFF.

The rearrangement links TRBV3-1 (or the pseudogene TRBV3-2) to TRBJ1-2, with 10 bases aligning to TRBD1. CDR3 size: 15 residues. Per germline, CDR1 LGHDT and CDR2 YNNKEL (reference sequence). The V and J ends lost 4 bases and 4 bases, in that order; junction bases with no gene match: 6. The CDR3 reads CASSLRDRGGYGYTF. Written as DNA, the CDR3 is TGTGCCAGCAGCCTCCGGGACAGGGGCGGCTATGGCTACACCTTC.

This chain links TRBV19 with TRBJ1-5; D is unclear. The CDR3 runs to 12 residues. Per the germline V gene, CDR1 is LNHDA and CDR2 is SQIVND (reference sequence). The V end was cut by 6 bases, the J end by 5 bases, with 8 bases between. The CDR3 DNA is TGTGCCAGTAGCTATGGGCATCAGCCCCAGCATTTT. Protein sequence: CASSYGHQPQHF.

The chain has TRBV3-1 (or the pseudogene TRBV3-2) and TRBJ2-3; 9 bases match TRBD2. The CDR3 has 16 amino acids. Unmatched junction bases numbered 12, after V lost 4 bases and J lost 7 bases. CDR1 is LGHDT, CDR2 YNNKEL, per germline (reference sequence). The DNA of the CDR3 is TGTGCCAGCAGCCCCCGGCTAGCGGGGATATCCCATACGCAGTATTTT. It codes for CASSPRLAGISHTQYF.

This chain uses TRBV3-1 (or the pseudogene TRBV3-2) with TRBJ1-2, with 7 bases that match TRBD1. CDR1 LGHDT and CDR2 YNNKEL come from the germline V gene (reference sequence). The CDR3 is 16 amino acids. The V segment lost 4 bases and the J segment 1 base; nucleotides outside the gene matches: 9. The CDR3: CASSPADRKLNYGYTF. The CDR3 DNA is TGTGCCAGCAGCCCCGCGGACAGGAAACTTAACTATGGCTACACCTTC.

This chain connects TRBV7-6 to TRBJ1-4; D unclear. The CDR3 has 15 residues. Deletions cut 6 bases from V and 3 bases from J, with 14 bases between. In germline, CDR1 is SGHVS, CDR2 FNYEAQ. As DNA, the CDR3 is TGTGCCAGCAGTCTAGGAGTGGCCTCTAATGAAAAACTGTTTTTT. As protein: CASSLGVASNEKLFF.

V gene TRBV27 combines with J gene TRBJ1-4; D gene uncertain. V lost 3 bases to trimming and J lost 8 bases, with 13 bases between them. The germline V gene encodes CDR1 MNHEY and CDR2 SMNVEV (reference sequence). CDR3 size: 14 residues. This chain's CDR3 is CASSFSVAPEKLFF. The CDR3 nucleotides read TGTGCCAGCAGTTTTTCGGTAGCGCCAGAAAAACTGTTTTTT. Using reference TRBV27 and TRBJ1-4 for the parts outside the CDR3, the full variable domain is EAQVTQNPRYLITVTGKKLTVTCSQNMNHEYMSWYRQDPGLGLRQIYYSMNVEVTDKGDVPEGYKVSRKEKRNFPLILESPSPNQTSLYFCASSFSVAPEKLFFGSGTQLSVL.

This clone was detected once. The chain's CDR3 is CASSVQGTDTQYF. CDR3 nucleotide sequence: TGTGCCAGCAGTGTGCAGGGCACAGATACGCAGTATTTT. The chain employs TRBV2 and TRBJ2-3; no firm D call. V lost 4 bases, J lost 1 base, and 6 bases lay in between. The CDR3 length is 13 residues. Germline lookup yields CDR1 SNHLY and CDR2 FYNNEI.

The J gene is TRBJ1-4, the V gene TRBV27, with D unclear. The CDR3 loop spans 16 amino acids. Trimming left V 3 bases short and J 8 bases short, with 19 bases between. Germline values: CDR1 MNHEY, CDR2 SMNVEV (reference sequence). CDR3 in amino acids: CASSFSPGPGREKLFF. The CDR3 nucleotides read TGTGCCAGCAGTTTTAGCCCGGGCCCCGGGAGAGAAAAACTGTTTTTT.